A single count supports the clone carrying this T cell receptor (beta chain). TCRdb keeps only in-frame clones here, not all; method: immunoSEQ multiplex PCR. The sample carries millions of clones, roughly 96% recorded once. This entry comes from a study of shared clonotypes between healthy human individuals. This CDR3 is 14 amino acids long. Trimming took off 2 bases at V and 4 bases at J, with 11 bases between the two ends. Germline CDR1 is GTSNPN and CDR2 is SVGIG (reference sequence). The clonotype originates from a man between 18 and 29 years old in good health. V and J are TRBV30 and TRBJ1-4; unclear D gene. Sequencing input: naive CD4+ T cells sorted from blood. Stated subset: CD45RA+ positively selected. In DNA form, the CDR3 reads TGTGCCTGGAGTTACGGACCGAGTAATGAAAAACTGTTTTTT. Translating it yields CAWSYGPSNEKLFF.